One T cell receptor (beta chain) is described in this entry. The sample is drawn from a study of T cell changes during pregnancy in multiple sclerosis. Sequencing used immunoSEQ multiplex PCR; TCRdb keeps in-frame clones, though not all of them. The data show 70,000 to 95,000 clones, roughly nine tenths seen once. The CDR3 runs 14 residues. Trimming left V 5 bases short and J 4 bases short, with 14 bases between. CDR1 is LNHDA and CDR2 is SQIVND in the germline V gene (reference sequence). Sequencing was performed on peripheral blood, taken in the second trimester of pregnancy. This TCR derives from a female donor in good health, enrolled as a control in a pregnancy study. This chain uses TRBV19 with TRBJ1-2; unclear D gene. CDR3: CASSPAAGIYGYTF. The CDR3 bases are TGTGCCAGTAGTCCCGCAGCGGGGATCTATGGCTACACCTTC.